A single sample is the source of the 32 T cell receptor beta chains below, sequenced in a study of CD8+ T cells in alopecia areata. Extracted from the samples, RNA was reverse transcribed into cDNA to serve as the sequencing template. Libraries were prepared by immunoSEQ multiplex PCR; TCRdb keeps only in-frame clonotypes and omits some of them. The table lists around 50,000 clones, about 96% of them singletons. The source material was CD8+ T cells sorted from blood, sampled at week 0. The receptor source for this set is a human donor with alopecia areata.

The V call is TRBV7-3, the J call TRBJ2-1, with 15 bases lining up with TRBD2. The J segment lost 7 bases and the V segment lost 1 base, leaving 5 bases of the junction unmatched. Germline lookup yields CDR1 SGHTA and CDR2 FQGTGA. The CDR3 is made up of 17 amino acids. The CDR3: CASSLSGTSGGRNEQFF. The CDR3 DNA reads as TGTGCCAGCAGCTTAAGTGGGACTAGCGGGGGGCGAAATGAGCAGTTCTTC. Filled out from reference TRBV7-3 and TRBJ2-1, the complete variable domain reads GAGVSQTPSNKVTEKGKYVELRCDPISGHTALYWYRQSLGQGPEFLIYFQGTGAADDSGLPNDRFFAVRPEGSVSTLKIQRTERGDSAVYLCASSLSGTSGGRNEQFFGPGTRLTVL.

This chain uses TRBV11-2 with TRBJ2-2; D gene ambiguous. CDR1 is SGHAT and CDR2 is FQNNGV in the germline V gene. V dropped 0 bases and J dropped 0 bases, with 8 bases sitting between them. The CDR3 has 16 residues. The CDR3 reads CASSLERSPNTGELFF. The CDR3 nucleotides are TGTGCCAGCAGCTTAGAGCGGAGTCCGAACACCGGGGAGCTGTTTTTT. Variable domain in full (rest from reference TRBV11-2 and TRBJ2-2): EAGVAQSPRYKIIEKRQSVAFWCNPISGHATLYWYQQILGQGPKLLIQFQNNGVVDDSQLPKDRFSAERLKGVDSTLKIQPAKLEDSAVYLCASSLERSPNTGELFFGEGSRLTVL.

The chain's CDR3 is CASSLGRGEAFF. CDR3 DNA: TGTGCCAGCAGCTTAGGCAGGGGTGAAGCTTTCTTT. The chain employs TRBV7-9 and TRBJ1-1; D perhaps matches TRBD1 (6 bases). Germline V gene sequence: CDR1 SEHNR, CDR2 FQNEAQ (reference sequence). V lost 1 base and J lost 7, with 7 bases in between. The CDR3 covers 12 residues.

The chain carries TRBV15 and TRBJ1-5, with a possible D match to TRBD1 (6 bases). The CDR3 contains 16 residues. V was cut by 8 bases and J by 4 bases, with 21 bases left in between. Germline CDR1 and CDR2: LNHNV and YYDKDF (reference sequence). CDR3 coding DNA: TGTGCCACCCGCGAAGGGGCAGGGGATAAGAATCAGCCCCAGCATTTT. As protein: CATREGAGDKNQPQHF. The full variable domain, its missing parts supplied by reference TRBV15 and TRBJ1-5, is DAMVIQNPRYQVTQFGKPVTLSCSQTLNHNVMYWYQQKSSQAPKLLFHYYDKDFNNEADTPDNFQSRRPNTSFCFLDIRSPGLGDTAMYLCATREGAGDKNQPQHFGDGTRLSIL.

The genes are TRBV7-9 and TRBJ2-5; D call uncertain. Trimming stripped 5 bases from V and 0 bases from J, with 10 bases between. CDR1 and CDR2 (germline): SEHNR, FQNEAQ (reference sequence). CDR3 length: 14 amino acids. The CDR3 nucleotides read TGTGCCAGCAGCCTCACTGGGGACCAAGAGACCCAGTACTTC. Amino acid sequence: CASSLTGDQETQYF.

This clone has more than one count but fewer than ten. V gene TRBV14 combines with J gene TRBJ2-4, with D tentatively TRBD1 or TRBD2 (6 bases each). Germline V CDR1 and CDR2: SGHDN, FVKESK. This CDR3 is built from 16 residues. Trimming shortened V by 0 bases and J by 0 bases, and 9 bases separated the two germline ends. The CDR3 DNA sequence: TGTGCCAGCAGCCAAGATACGGGGGCAGCCAAAAACATTCAGTACTTC. This translates into CASSQDTGAAKNIQYF.

The count of this clone is one. The V gene is TRBV7-9, the J gene TRBJ1-5; maybe TRBD1 (5 bases). V was trimmed by 5 bases and J by 7 bases, leaving 12 bases between them. The CDR3 contains 13 residues. Per germline, CDR1 SEHNR and CDR2 FQNEAQ (reference sequence). CDR3 region: CASSPGGEQPQHF. CDR3 DNA: TGTGCCAGCAGCCCGGGGGGGGAACAGCCCCAGCATTTT.

This sequence joins TRBV6-5 and TRBJ1-1; D is possibly TRBD1 (5 bases). The CDR3 covers 15 residues. Germline loops: CDR1 MNHEY, CDR2 SVGAGI. The V gene lost 0 bases and the J gene lost 3 bases, with 11 bases spanning the gap. The chain's CDR3 is CASSYSHEGDTEAFF. CDR3 in DNA: TGTGCCAGCAGTTACTCGCACGAAGGGGACACTGAAGCTTTCTTT.

The chain couples TRBV6-1 to TRBJ2-7; perhaps TRBD1 as D (6 bases). CDR3 size: 15 residues. The V gene lost 1 base and the J gene lost 3 bases, with 13 bases spanning the gap. Germline V gives CDR1 MNHNS, CDR2 SASEGT. This CDR3 reads CASSEVRGIDYEQYF. In DNA form, the CDR3 reads TGTGCCAGCAGTGAAGTCAGGGGCATCGACTACGAGCAGTACTTC.

The chain carries TRBV7-8 and TRBJ2-2; 13 bases are a match to TRBD2. Trimming removed 4 bases from V and 0 bases from J; junction bases left unmatched: 17. CDR3 size: 22 residues. The germline gives CDR1 SGHVS, CDR2 FQNEAQ. CDR3 bases: TGTGCCAGCAGCTCGACTAGCGGGGGGCTATATGGATCGTTCGCGAACACCGGGGAGCTGTTTTTT. This encodes CASSSTSGGLYGSFANTGELFF.

The V and J genes are TRBV30 and TRBJ2-1; TRBD2 matches at 10 bases. Germline-derived CDR1 and CDR2 are GTSNPN and SVGIG (reference sequence). The J segment lost 10 bases and the V segment lost 5 bases, leaving 5 bases of the junction unmatched. The CDR3 length is 12 residues. The CDR3 is CAWGLAVPEQFF. In nucleotides, the CDR3 is TGTGCCTGGGGACTAGCGGTTCCAGAGCAGTTCTTC.

The V gene is TRBV14, the J gene TRBJ2-5; 10 bases match TRBD2. V trimming: 4 bases; J trimming: 5 bases; junction bases outside the gene matches: 7. CDR1 and CDR2 (germline): SGHDN, FVKESK. The CDR3 length is 15 residues. CDR3 sequence reads: CASSRTSGIVETQYF. DNA for the CDR3: TGTGCCAGCAGCCGAACTAGCGGGATTGTGGAGACCCAGTACTTC. Full variable domain (remainder filled in from reference TRBV14 and TRBJ2-5): EAGVTQFPSHSVIEKGQTVTLRCDPISGHDNLYWYRRVMGKEIKFLLHFVKESKQDESGMPNNRFLAERTGGTYSTLKVQPAELEDSGVYFCASSRTSGIVETQYFGPGTRLLVL.

This sequence joins TRBV4-1 and TRBJ2-5, with 8 bases fitting TRBD2. Germline CDR1 and CDR2: MGHRA and YSYEKL. The CDR3 extends over 16 amino acids. V lost 1 base, J lost 5 bases, and 9 bases stayed unmatched. The CDR3 DNA sequence: TGCGCCAGCAGCCAAGGGTGGCGGGGGGAGAGCGAGACCCAGTACTTC. Translated, it gives CASSQGWRGESETQYF.

The chain has TRBV30 and TRBJ2-7; D might be TRBD1 (6 bases). The germline CDR1 and CDR2 sequences are GTSNPN and SVGIG (reference sequence). V lost 5 bases, J lost 6 bases, and 14 bases lay in between. CDR3 size: 12 residues. The CDR3 loop reads CAWDEGVSEQYF. Written as DNA, the CDR3 is TGTGCCTGGGATGAGGGGGTAAGCGAGCAGTACTTC.

This clone has only one observation. The chain uses TRBV4-2 and TRBJ1-2, with 8 bases aligning to TRBD1. The CDR3 contains 15 residues. In germline, CDR1 is LGHNA, CDR2 YNFKEQ. After removal of 3 bases from V and 0 bases from J, the junction contained 3 bases not matched to a gene. This CDR3 reads CASSQGQDANYGYTF. CDR3 bases: TGTGCCAGCAGCCAGGGACAGGACGCTAACTATGGCTACACCTTC.

The gene calls are TRBV4-2 and TRBJ2-1, with TRBD2 matching over 8 bases. CDR1 LGHNA and CDR2 YNFKEQ come from the germline V gene. J was trimmed by 2 bases and V by 4 bases; bases with no gene match: 7. CDR3 length: 16 amino acids. This CDR3 is CASSPRERGPYNEQFF. CDR3 coding DNA: TGTGCCAGCAGCCCCCGTGAGCGGGGGCCCTACAATGAGCAGTTCTTC.

The chain joins TRBV7-8 to TRBJ2-5; D gene uncertain. V lost 1 base and J 4 bases, leaving 13 bases between the germline ends. The CDR3 has 15 amino acids. The germline gives CDR1 SGHVS, CDR2 FQNEAQ. The CDR3 reads CASSLGLVGGETQYF. In DNA form, the CDR3 reads TGTGCCAGCAGCTTAGGGCTAGTGGGTGGAGAGACCCAGTACTTC.

This sequence joins TRBV4-3 and TRBJ2-2; possible D gene TRBD1, 6 bases. This CDR3 region has 16 residues. The V gene lost 0 bases and the J gene lost 2 bases, with 10 bases spanning the gap. Germline CDR1 LGHNA, CDR2 YSLEER. Here the CDR3 reads CASSQDWGQNTGELFF. The CDR3 DNA follows: TGCGCCAGCAGCCAAGATTGGGGACAAAACACCGGGGAGCTGTTTTTT.

The J gene is TRBJ2-1, the V gene TRBV7-6; TRBD2 aligns across 11 bases. Germline V CDR1 and CDR2: SGHVS, FNYEAQ. J gave up 8 bases and V 0 bases, and 3 bases lay outside the gene matches. The CDR3 totals 15 residues. CDR3 nucleotides: TGTGCCAGCAGCTTAGCAACTAGCGGGGGCCATGAGCAGTTCTTC. It is translated as CASSLATSGGHEQFF.

The chain uses TRBV27 and TRBJ1-1, with TRBD1 matching 7 bases. The CDR3 has 14 amino acids. V lost 6 bases and J lost 4; bases outside the gene matches: 8. CDR1 MNHEY and CDR2 SMNVEV come from the germline V gene (reference sequence). The CDR3 coding sequence is TGTGCCAGCAGGGAGAGCACAGGGGTCACTGAAGCTTTCTTT. It is translated as CASRESTGVTEAFF.

The rearrangement uses TRBV5-1 and TRBJ2-1, with D unresolved. Germline V gives CDR1 SGHRS, CDR2 YFSETQ. The V end lost 0 bases, the J end lost 0 bases, and 13 bases lay between the germline ends. This CDR3 is built from 17 residues. The CDR3 bases are TGCGCCAGCAGCTTGGTGGATAGCCTTAGCTCCTACAATGAGCAGTTCTTC. This encodes CASSLVDSLSSYNEQFF.

This chain uses TRBV4-1 with TRBJ2-1, with TRBD2 as a possible D gene (7 bases). Germline loops: CDR1 MGHRA, CDR2 YSYEKL. The CDR3 extends over 17 amino acids. Between the trimmed V and J ends, which lost 1 base and 0 bases, there was a span of 13 bases. CDR3 region: CASSQGGRGASYNEQFF. CDR3 in DNA: TGCGCCAGCAGCCAAGGAGGGAGGGGGGCCTCCTACAATGAGCAGTTCTTC.

This chain links TRBV27 with TRBJ1-2, with 8 bases that match TRBD1. Losses at the gene ends were 3 bases for V and 8 bases for J; bases not matched to a gene: 14. This CDR3 has 16 residues. Germline assignment: CDR1 MNHEY and CDR2 SMNVEV (reference sequence). Written as DNA, the CDR3 is TGTGCCAGCAGTTTGGAGGGGACAGGCCTGAGAGGCGGCTACACCTTC. Translation gives CASSLEGTGLRGGYTF.

Note on this clone: The identical CDR3 is also encoded by other nucleotide sequences in the sample. The CDR3 sequence is CASSILRGEQFF. Written as DNA, the CDR3 is TGTGCCAGTAGTATTCTCCGGGGTGAGCAGTTCTTC. The chain combines TRBV19 with TRBJ2-1; D may be TRBD2 (5 bases). The CDR3 spans 12 residues. V was shortened by 3 bases and J by 9 bases, with 9 bases between the two germline ends. Looked up from germline, CDR1 is LNHDA and CDR2 is SQIVND (reference sequence).

The rearrangement uses TRBV6-1 and TRBJ1-1, with D unresolved. Trimming cost V 2 bases and J 5 bases, with 21 bases left between them. There are 17 residues in the CDR3. The germline CDR1 and CDR2 sequences are MNHNS and SASEGT. DNA of the CDR3: TGTGCCAGCAGTGAATTCCTAATCGGCGGGGAGTGGACTGAAGCTTTCTTT. It encodes CASSEFLIGGEWTEAFF.

The V call is TRBV10-3, the J call TRBJ2-5; 8 bases fit TRBD2. The CDR3 is 15 amino acids. Germline V gene data show CDR1 as ENHRY and CDR2 as SYGVKD. V was pared by 5 bases and J by 5 bases, with 10 bases of the junction left unmatched. The CDR3 nucleotides are TGTGCCATCAGTCAACCGGGACTAGGGGCCGAGACCCAGTACTTC. Protein: CAISQPGLGAETQYF.

The chain's CDR3 is CASSSHSGVPYNEQFF. In DNA, the CDR3 is TGCGCCAGCAGCTCACATAGCGGGGTCCCTTACAATGAGCAGTTCTTC. The J gene is TRBJ2-1, the V gene TRBV4-3; 8 positions match TRBD2. The CDR3 contains 16 residues. Germline values: CDR1 LGHNA, CDR2 YSLEER. V was clipped by 5 bases and J by 4 bases; unmatched bases: 10.

V and J are TRBV7-2 and TRBJ2-2; TRBD1 aligns across 9 bases. Germline V CDR1 and CDR2: SGHTA, FQGNSA. J lost 7 bases, V lost 5 bases, and 8 bases had no gene match. The CDR3 totals 15 residues. CDR3 in DNA: TGTGCCAGCAGCCCCGGGACAGGGAGAAGCGGGGAGCTGTTTTTT. As protein: CASSPGTGRSGELFF.

This clone was picked up one time. This chain connects TRBV10-3 to TRBJ2-7; 10 nucleotides agree with TRBD1. The V segment lost 3 bases and the J segment 2 bases; nucleotides outside the gene matches: 4. CDR1 ENHRY and CDR2 SYGVKD come from the germline V gene. This CDR3 is 15 amino acids long. The CDR3 protein is CAISDGTGATYEQYF. CDR3 in DNA: TGTGCCATCAGTGACGGGACAGGGGCCACCTACGAGCAGTACTTC.

The rearrangement joins TRBV27 to TRBJ2-1, with 7 bases lining up with TRBD1. After removal of 1 base from V and 12 bases from J, the junction contained 15 bases not matched to a gene. The CDR3 has 16 residues. Germline CDR1 MNHEY, CDR2 SMNVEV (reference sequence). The CDR3 loop is CASSLWETPQGRRQFF. CDR3 coding DNA: TGTGCCAGCAGTTTATGGGAGACCCCACAGGGGAGAAGGCAGTTCTTC.

V usage is TRBV27 and J usage is TRBJ2-7; D not certain. CDR3 length: 12 amino acids. Germline CDR1 reads MNHEY; CDR2 reads SMNVEV (reference sequence). Trimming took off 6 bases at V and 0 bases at J, with 6 bases between the two ends. CDR3 sequence (DNA): TGTGCCAGCAGCACCAACTCCTACGAGCAGTACTTC. It encodes CASSTNSYEQYF.

V usage is TRBV4-3 and J usage is TRBJ1-1; D is unclear. V lost 4 bases, J lost 0 bases, and 15 bases lay in between. In germline, CDR1 is LGHNA, CDR2 YSLEER. The CDR3 runs 16 residues. The CDR3: CASSPSGRGLNTEAFF. As DNA, the CDR3 is TGCGCCAGCAGCCCGTCCGGACGGGGATTGAACACTGAAGCTTTCTTT.